These 23 T cell receptor beta chains came from one sample sequenced in a study of response to subunit inactivated influenza vaccine. TCRdb reprocessed the RT-PCR reads with MiXCR, giving one entry per CDR3 protein. The table includes roughly 620,000 distinct CDR3 sequences, around 11% detected once. This sample was shared with a second study, whose subject was T cells expressing NK-cell markers. That paper adds: UMIs were included in TCR beta cDNA generated by 5'RACE template switching.

This material consisted of PBMCs from blood, taken on the day of vaccination. The receptors come from a man aged 45-65 years who received an inactivated influenza vaccine.

This clonotype was counted only a few times. The chain links TRBV5-6 to TRBJ1-4; TRBD1 aligns across 9 bases. The J segment lost 8 bases and the V segment lost 4 bases, leaving 18 bases of the junction unmatched. The germline gives CDR1 SGHDT, CDR2 YYEEEE. The CDR3 is 18 residues long. In DNA, the CDR3 is TGTGCCAGCAGCCTGTCACCTGGGATCGGGACAGGGAGAGAAAAACTGTTTTTT. Its translation: CASSLSPGIGTGREKLFF.

The chain has TRBV7-9 and TRBJ2-7; D is unclear. CDR1 is SEHNR, CDR2 FQNEAQ, per germline (reference sequence). Trimming pared 5 bases from V and 7 bases from J, leaving 9 bases between. This CDR3 comprises 11 residues. CDR3 nucleotide sequence: TGTGCCAGCAGCCGTGATGGAGAGCAGTACTTC. It translates to CASSRDGEQYF. The entire variable domain, with the rest obtained from reference TRBV7-9 and TRBJ2-7, is as follows: DTGVSQNPRHKITKRGQNVTFRCDPISEHNRLYWYRQTLGQGPEFLTYFQNEAQLEKSRLLSDRFSAERPKGSFSTLEIQRTEQGDSAMYLCASSRDGEQYFGPGTRLTVT.

This clonotype was picked up many times. The chain employs TRBV12-3 or TRBV12-4 and TRBJ2-1, with D maybe TRBD1 (5 bases). This CDR3 has 12 amino acids. Deletions cut 8 bases from V and 2 bases from J, with 7 bases between. CDR3: CASLRAYNEQFF. The CDR3 DNA is TGTGCCAGCCTCAGGGCCTACAATGAGCAGTTCTTC.

The chain uses TRBV28 and TRBJ2-5; a weak D match, TRBD2 (5 bases). The CDR3 loop spans 17 amino acids. Germline CDR1 and CDR2: MDHEN and SYDVKM. Trimming took off 3 bases at V and 2 bases at J, with 19 bases between the two ends. The CDR3 loop reads CASSFPVGGYNQETQYF. The CDR3 nucleotides read TGTGCCAGCAGTTTCCCTGTCGGAGGATACAATCAAGAGACCCAGTACTTC. Looking up the rest from reference TRBV28 and TRBJ2-5 gives the full variable domain: DVKVTQSSRYLVKRTGEKVFLECVQDMDHENMFWYRQDPGLGLRLIYFSYDVKMKEKGDIPEGYSVSREKKERFSLILESASTNQTSMYLCASSFPVGGYNQETQYFGPGTRLLVL.

The chain has TRBV6-2 or TRBV6-3 and TRBJ1-1; D not resolved. This CDR3 has 12 residues. Germline V gives CDR1 MNHEY, CDR2 SVGEGT. V lost 4 bases, J lost 3 bases, and 6 bases lay in between. The CDR3 spells CASSLAYTEAFF. In nucleotides, the CDR3 is TGTGCCAGCAGTTTAGCGTACACTGAAGCTTTCTTT.

This clonotype showed up many times. The gene calls are TRBV3-1 and TRBJ2-1, with D unresolved. Germline V gene sequence: CDR1 LGHDT, CDR2 YNNKEL (reference sequence). V shed 1 base and J shed 4 bases, with 11 bases lying between them. The CDR3 is 15 residues long. The CDR3: CASSQVAQRYNEQFF. In DNA form, the CDR3 reads TGTGCCAGCAGCCAAGTCGCGCAAAGATACAATGAGCAGTTCTTC.

The chain combines TRBV6-2 or TRBV6-3 with TRBJ2-3; no firm D call. Germline CDR1 and CDR2: MNHEY and SVGEGT. With 2 bases removed from V and 6 bases from J, the gap between germline ends came to 12 bases. The CDR3 loop spans 14 amino acids. The CDR3 nucleotides are TGTGCCAGCAGTTACCCCCTGTCCCGGGATACGCAGTATTTT. Residues: CASSYPLSRDTQYF.

This clonotype was counted a few times. The CDR3 bases are TGCGCCAGCATCGGACACTCTCGAGAGCAGTTCTTC. As protein: CASIGHSREQFF. The rearrangement uses TRBV5-1 and TRBJ2-1; D may be TRBD1 (5 bases). CDR1 is SGHRS and CDR2 is YFSETQ in the germline V gene. The V end was cut by 6 bases, the J end by 10 bases, with 14 bases between. The CDR3 is 12 amino acids. The full variable domain, rest sourced from reference TRBV5-1 and TRBJ2-1, is KAGVTQTPRYLIKTRGQQVTLSCSPISGHRSVSWYQQTPGQGLQFLFEYFSETQRNKGNFPGRFSGRQFSNSRSEMNVSTLELGDSALYLCASIGHSREQFFGPGTRLTVL.

V usage is TRBV27 and J usage is TRBJ2-3, with TRBD2 matching over 9 bases. In germline, CDR1 is MNHEY, CDR2 SMNVEV (reference sequence). This CDR3 has 15 residues. J lost 5 bases, V lost 3 bases, and 6 bases had no gene match. The CDR3 spells CASSLTGLARDTQYF. In nucleotides, the CDR3 is TGTGCCAGCAGTTTGACGGGACTAGCACGAGATACGCAGTATTTT.

The sample holds a few counts of this clonotype. The chain couples TRBV5-1 to TRBJ2-6, with no clear D. This CDR3 has 17 residues. V lost 0 bases, J lost 1 base, and 11 bases lay in between. Looked up from germline, CDR1 is SGHRS and CDR2 is YFSETQ. The CDR3 nucleotides read TGCGCCAGCAGCTTGGCCGCAGGCCTATCTGGGGCCAACGTCCTGACTTTC. This sequence encodes CASSLAAGLSGANVLTF. The full variable domain, with the rest looked up from reference TRBV5-1 and TRBJ2-6, is KAGVTQTPRYLIKTRGQQVTLSCSPISGHRSVSWYQQTPGQGLQFLFEYFSETQRNKGNFPGRFSGRQFSNSRSEMNVSTLELGDSALYLCASSLAAGLSGANVLTFGAGSRLTVL.

This clonotype was seen a handful of times. The V call is TRBV20-1, the J call TRBJ2-1; 7 bases map to TRBD2. Germline CDR1 and CDR2: DFQATT and SNEGSKA (reference sequence). The V gene end was trimmed by 1 base and the J gene end by 0 bases; junction bases not matched to a gene: 3. This CDR3 has 15 amino acids. Here the CDR3 DNA reads TGCAGTGCTAGAGGGCGGGGGAGCTCCTACAATGAGCAGTTCTTC. Amino acids: CSARGRGSSYNEQFF.

The CDR3 is CSAARGGGVTEAFF. The DNA of the CDR3 is TGCAGTGCCGCTCGGGGAGGAGGAGTCACTGAAGCTTTCTTT. The genes are TRBV20-1 and TRBJ1-1, with D unresolved. The V end lost 6 bases, the J end lost 4 bases, and 18 bases lay between the germline ends. This CDR3 has 14 residues. CDR1 is DFQATT and CDR2 is SNEGSKA in the germline V gene (reference sequence).

The chain uses TRBV7-9 and TRBJ2-1, with 12 bases lining up with TRBD2. The V segment lost 5 bases and the J segment 7 bases; nucleotides outside the gene matches: 6. This CDR3 spans 15 amino acids. Germline V lookup: CDR1 SEHNR, CDR2 FQNEAQ (reference sequence). The CDR3 DNA reads as TGTGCCAGCAGCACTCAGACTAGCGGGAGTAATGAGCAGTTCTTC. It yields the protein CASSTQTSGSNEQFF.

In its sample, this clonotype was seen many times. The chain has TRBV29-1 and TRBJ2-5; D may be TRBD1 (6 bases). The CDR3 totals 13 residues. Trimming left V 4 bases short and J 4 bases short, with 13 bases between. Per germline, CDR1 SQVTM and CDR2 ANQGSEA. The CDR3: CSVGLPGAETQYF. The CDR3, as DNA: TGCAGCGTTGGACTACCAGGGGCAGAGACCCAGTACTTC.

This clonotype was seen more than once but under ten times. The V and J genes are TRBV28 and TRBJ2-7; D may be TRBD1 (6 bases). Trimming left V 9 bases short and J 3 bases short, with 18 bases between. This CDR3 contains 14 residues. Germline CDR1 MDHEN, CDR2 SYDVKM. The CDR3 coding sequence is TGTGCCAGTACAGGGCCTCAGAATCTCTACGAGCAGTACTTC. Translated: CASTGPQNLYEQYF.

The V call is TRBV12-3 or TRBV12-4, the J call TRBJ1-1; D is perhaps TRBD1 (6 bases). The CDR3 totals 14 residues. V lost 6 bases and J lost 4, with 15 bases in between. CDR3 sequence: CASSPFDRTTEAFF. The CDR3 nucleotides read TGTGCCAGCAGCCCGTTTGACAGGACCACTGAAGCTTTCTTT.

CDR3: CASNEPYNEQFF. DNA of the CDR3: TGTGCCAGCAATGAGCCCTACAATGAGCAGTTCTTC. V and J are TRBV6-2 or TRBV6-3 and TRBJ2-1; D is ambiguous. V was trimmed by 7 bases and J by 2 bases, leaving 6 bases between them. CDR1 and CDR2 (germline): MNHEY, SVGEGT. The CDR3 totals 12 residues.

V usage is TRBV5-6 and J usage is TRBJ2-3, with TRBD2 matching over 9 bases. Germline V gives CDR1 SGHDT, CDR2 YYEEEE. V lost 0 bases to trimming and J lost 1 base; unmatched junction nucleotides: 9. The CDR3 runs 18 residues. The CDR3 reads CASSLARLAGWGTDTQYF. CDR3 DNA sequence: TGTGCCAGCAGCTTGGCCAGGCTAGCGGGGTGGGGCACAGATACGCAGTATTTT.

The chain uses TRBV24-1 and TRBJ2-1; D is tentatively TRBD1 or TRBD2 (6 bases each). The CDR3 runs 16 residues. Germline V gene sequence: CDR1 KGHDR, CDR2 SFDVKD. The V and J ends lost 5 bases and 0 bases respectively, with 13 bases between them. The CDR3 loop is CATSGWGASSYNEQFF. The CDR3, as DNA: TGTGCCACCAGTGGTTGGGGGGCCAGCTCCTACAATGAGCAGTTCTTC.

The chain combines TRBV29-1 with TRBJ2-5, with a weak D call TRBD2 (6 bases). Trimming stripped 7 bases from V and 3 bases from J, with 12 bases between. Looked up from germline, CDR1 is SQVTM and CDR2 is ANQGSEA. The CDR3 spans 12 residues. As DNA, the CDR3 is TGCAGCGCCGGGACTGCAGAAGAGACCCAGTACTTC. Translating gives CSAGTAEETQYF.

DNA of the CDR3: TGTGCCAGCAGCCCCGGAAGGGGACTAGCGGGGCCCATTGAGCAGTTCTTC. It is translated as CASSPGRGLAGPIEQFF. The rearrangement uses TRBV7-8 and TRBJ2-1; 13 positions agree with TRBD2. With V trimmed by 5 bases and J by 9 bases, 13 bases remained unmatched. The germline CDR1 and CDR2 sequences are SGHVS and FQNEAQ. CDR3 length equals 17 residues.

This clonotype was detected only a few times. J is TRBJ2-1 and V is TRBV12-3 or TRBV12-4, with no clear D. This CDR3 spans 11 amino acids. Between the trimmed V and J ends, which lost 7 bases and 5 bases, there was a span of 6 bases. CDR3 nucleotide sequence: TGTGCCAGCAAAAGTCACAATGAGCAGTTCTTC. Translated: CASKSHNEQFF.

CDR3 in DNA: TGCAGTGCTAGAGGGGCTCCCGTCTTCGGGGGGGAGCTGTTTTTT. As protein: CSARGAPVFGGELFF. The chain couples TRBV20-1 to TRBJ2-2, with D hard to call. V lost 1 base to trimming and J lost 8 bases, with 17 bases between them. From germline, CDR1 is DFQATT and CDR2 SNEGSKA (reference sequence). The CDR3 sequence is 15 residues long.